This entry features one T cell receptor beta chain sequence. Its antigen remains unknown. This record comes from a study of cytomegalovirus exposure and HLA in healthy donors. PCR involved 60 Vbeta and 13 Jbeta primers. Sequenced by immunoSEQ multiplex PCR; TCRdb stores in-frame clones only, minus some. This sample has some 89,000 clones, with 80% to 90% found just once. Study-wide points: After further analysis at a later stage, under 20,000 TCR beta sequences were associated with HLA alleles at 0.05 false discovery rate. In an earlier analysis, about 90% or about 30%: the productive usage of most TCR beta V segments.

Sequencing was performed on PBMCs. The source of this sequence is a woman aged 25-40 years in good health and CMV-seronegative.

The CDR3 DNA sequence: TGCAGTGCTAAGGCAGGCGATGGCTACACCTTC. Protein: CSAKAGDGYTF. The chain employs TRBV20-1 and TRBJ1-2; no firm D call. The germline V and J ends were trimmed by 4 bases and 6 bases, with 9 bases remaining between them. This CDR3 has 11 amino acids. Germline V gene lookup returns CDR1 DFQATT and CDR2 SNEGSKA (reference sequence).